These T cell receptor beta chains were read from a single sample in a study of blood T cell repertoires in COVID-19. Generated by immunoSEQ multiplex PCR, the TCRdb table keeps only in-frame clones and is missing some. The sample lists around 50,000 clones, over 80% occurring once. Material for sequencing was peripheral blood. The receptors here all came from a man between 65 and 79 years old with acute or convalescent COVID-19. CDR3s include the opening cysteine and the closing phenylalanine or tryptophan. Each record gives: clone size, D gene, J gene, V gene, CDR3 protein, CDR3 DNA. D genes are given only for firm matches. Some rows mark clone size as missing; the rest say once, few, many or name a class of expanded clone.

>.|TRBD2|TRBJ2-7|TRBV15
CATSRGLAGASSYEQYF
TGTGCCACCAGCAGGGGACTAGCGGGGGCAAGCTCCTACGAGCAGTACTTC
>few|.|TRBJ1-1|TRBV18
CASSPAVRDIEAFF
TGTGCCAGCTCACCAGCTGTACGGGACATTGAAGCTTTCTTT
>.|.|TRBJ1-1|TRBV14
CASSQLLSNTEAFF
TGTGCCAGCAGCCAATTATTGTCCAACACTGAAGCTTTCTTT
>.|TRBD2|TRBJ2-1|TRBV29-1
CSVVPLTSGSSYNEQFF
TGCAGCGTTGTCCCTCTGACTAGCGGGAGCTCCTACAATGAGCAGTTCTTC
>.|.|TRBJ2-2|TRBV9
CASSVDVLLFNTGELFF
TGTGCCAGCAGCGTAGATGTTTTATTGTTCAACACCGGGGAGCTGTTTTTT
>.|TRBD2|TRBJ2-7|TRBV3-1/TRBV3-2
CASSQGPQASGSYKQYF
TGTGCCAGCAGCCAAGGACCACAGGCTAGCGGGAGTTACAAGCAGTACTTC
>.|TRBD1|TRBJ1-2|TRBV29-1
CSVAQGGDYGYTF
TGCAGCGTTGCCCAGGGGGGAGACTATGGCTACACCTTC
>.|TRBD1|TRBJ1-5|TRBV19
CASSKTGSDQGNQPQHF
TGTGCCAGTAGTAAGACAGGGAGCGATCAAGGCAATCAGCCCCAGCATTTT
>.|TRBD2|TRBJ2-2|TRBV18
CASSPRPTSGRNTGELFF
TGTGCCAGCTCACCAAGGCCAACTAGCGGGCGAAACACCGGGGAGCTGTTTTTT
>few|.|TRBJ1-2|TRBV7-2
CASSLAPDSNGYTF
TGTGCCAGCAGCTTAGCGCCTGACAGCAATGGCTACACCTTC
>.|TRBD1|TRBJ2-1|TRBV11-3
CASTLGQGRDNEQFF
TGTGCCAGCACCCTAGGACAGGGGAGGGACAATGAGCAGTTCTTC
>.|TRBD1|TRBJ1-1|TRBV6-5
CASRQGQENTEAFF
TGTGCCAGCAGACAGGGACAGGAGAACACTGAAGCTTTCTTT
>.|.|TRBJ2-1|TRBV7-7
CASSLSGSSYNEQFF
TGTGCCAGCAGCTTATCCGGGAGCTCCTACAATGAGCAGTTCTTC
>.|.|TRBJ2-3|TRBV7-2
CASSLMVEVSDTQYF
TGTGCCAGCAGCTTAATGGTAGAGGTGTCAGATACGCAGTATTTT
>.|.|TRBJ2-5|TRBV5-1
CASSLARPETQYF
TGCGCCAGCAGCTTGGCTAGGCCCGAGACCCAGTACTTC
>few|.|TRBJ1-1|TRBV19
CASKETMNTEAFF
TGTGCCAGTAAGGAGACTATGAACACTGAAGCTTTCTTT
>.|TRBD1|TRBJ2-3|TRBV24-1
CATSEGTDSTDTQYF
TGTGCCACCAGTGAGGGGACAGATAGCACAGATACGCAGTATTTT
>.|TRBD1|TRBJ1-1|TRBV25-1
CASSGGTGTEAFF
TGTGCCAGCAGTGGAGGGACAGGCACTGAAGCTTTCTTT
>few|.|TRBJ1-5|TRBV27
CASQGPSNQPQHF
TGTGCCAGTCAGGGTCCGAGCAATCAGCCCCAGCATTTT
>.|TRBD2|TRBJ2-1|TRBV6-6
CASSWTSGSNEQFF
TGTGCCAGCAGTTGGACTAGCGGGAGCAATGAGCAGTTCTTC
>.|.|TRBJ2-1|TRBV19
CASIARRSSYNEQFF
TGTGCCAGTATTGCTAGGCGGAGCTCCTACAATGAGCAGTTCTTC
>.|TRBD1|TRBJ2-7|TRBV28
CASSWDRSYEQYF
TGTGCCAGCAGTTGGGACAGATCCTACGAGCAGTACTTC
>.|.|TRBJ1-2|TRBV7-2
CASSFKTGAKNYGYTF
TGTGCCAGCAGCTTCAAGACAGGTGCCAAAAACTATGGCTACACCTTC
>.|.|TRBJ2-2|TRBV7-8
CASSKTGNTGELFF
TGTGCCAGCAGCAAGACAGGGAACACCGGGGAGCTGTTTTTT
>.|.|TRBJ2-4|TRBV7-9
CASSSGRVGRDIQYF
TGTGCCAGCAGCTCAGGGCGAGTGGGTCGTGACATTCAGTACTTC
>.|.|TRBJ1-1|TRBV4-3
CASSQDRRGWTEAFF
TGCGCCAGCAGCCAAGATCGGCGGGGTTGGACTGAAGCTTTCTTT
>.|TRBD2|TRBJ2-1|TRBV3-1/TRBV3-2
CASSQMLAGEGEQFF
TGTGCCAGCAGCCAAATGCTAGCGGGGGAGGGTGAGCAGTTCTTC
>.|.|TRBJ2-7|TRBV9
CASSPLFSGDIAYEQYF
TGTGCCAGCAGCCCCCTCTTTAGTGGGGACATCGCCTACGAGCAGTACTTC
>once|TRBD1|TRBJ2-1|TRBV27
CASSFWTGSLNEQFF
TGTGCCAGCAGTTTTTGGACAGGGAGCCTCAATGAGCAGTTCTTC
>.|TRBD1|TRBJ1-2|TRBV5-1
CASSLSGTAGGYTF
TGCGCCAGCAGCTTATCCGGGACAGCTGGAGGCTACACCTTC
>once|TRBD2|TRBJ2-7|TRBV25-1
CASSETRGGEQYF
TGTGCCAGCAGTGAGACCCGGGGGGGCGAGCAGTACTTC
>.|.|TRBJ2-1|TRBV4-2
CASSQDGGSYNEQFF
TGTGCCAGCAGCCAAGATGGCGGGTCCTACAATGAGCAGTTCTTC
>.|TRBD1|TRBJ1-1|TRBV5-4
CASSLGTGIGTEAFF
TGTGCCAGCAGCCTCGGGACAGGGATAGGCACTGAAGCTTTCTTT
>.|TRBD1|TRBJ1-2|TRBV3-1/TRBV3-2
CASSYSPGQGANGYTF
TGTGCCAGCAGCTACAGCCCGGGACAGGGGGCAAATGGCTACACCTTC
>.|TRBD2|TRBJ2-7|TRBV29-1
CSVEGRGSSYEQYF
TGCAGCGTTGAAGGGCGGGGGAGCTCCTACGAGCAGTACTTC
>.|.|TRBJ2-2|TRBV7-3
CASSPTGRSGGELFF
TGTGCCAGCAGCCCAACAGGGCGGTCGGGCGGGGAGCTGTTTTTT
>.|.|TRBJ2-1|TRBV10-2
CASGDLGLAYNEQFF
TGCGCCAGCGGGGACTTGGGACTGGCCTACAATGAGCAGTTCTTC
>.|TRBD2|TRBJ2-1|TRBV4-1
CASSQSISGSGNEQFF
TGCGCCAGCAGCCAGAGTATTAGCGGGAGCGGCAATGAGCAGTTCTTC
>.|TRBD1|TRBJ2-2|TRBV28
CASSSPGTGGNTGELFF
TGTGCCAGCAGTTCGCCCGGGACAGGGGGGAACACCGGGGAGCTGTTTTTT
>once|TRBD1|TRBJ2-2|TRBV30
CAWVQGETGELFF
TGTGCCTGGGTACAGGGGGAGACCGGGGAGCTGTTTTTT
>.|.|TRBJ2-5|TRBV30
CAWSVGGTNQETQYF
TGTGCCTGGAGTGTAGGGGGAACGAATCAAGAGACCCAGTACTTC
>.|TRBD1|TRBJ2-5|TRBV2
CASSATGETQYF
TGTGCCAGCAGTGCGACAGGGGAGACCCAGTACTTC
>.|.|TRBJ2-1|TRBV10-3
CAIRARNEQFF
TGTGCCATCAGGGCTAGGAATGAGCAGTTCTTC
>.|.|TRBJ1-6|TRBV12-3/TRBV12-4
CASTAQRGSPLHF
TGTGCCAGCACCGCTCAACGGGGGTCACCCCTCCACTTT
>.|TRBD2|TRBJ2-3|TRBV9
CASSVPKGLAASDTQYF
TGTGCCAGCAGCGTACCCAAGGGACTAGCGGCTTCAGATACGCAGTATTTT
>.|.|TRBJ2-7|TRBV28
CASSLASRGSYEQYF
TGTGCCAGCAGTTTAGCCTCTCGGGGATCCTACGAGCAGTACTTC
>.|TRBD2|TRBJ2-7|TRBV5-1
CASSRTSGGYEQYF
TGCGCCAGCAGCCGTACTAGCGGGGGGTACGAGCAGTACTTC
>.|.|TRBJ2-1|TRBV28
CASTSSLRWNEQFF
TGTGCCAGCACTAGTTCACTCCGGTGGAATGAGCAGTTCTTC
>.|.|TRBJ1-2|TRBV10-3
CAISGTGTSYGYTF
TGTGCCATCAGTGGCACAGGGACCTCCTATGGCTACACCTTC
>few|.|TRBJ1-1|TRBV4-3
CASSQDLAGDVLRRQNTEAFF
TGCGCCAGCAGCCAAGATCTAGCAGGGGATGTGTTGCGGCGGCAGAACACTGAAGCTTTCTTT
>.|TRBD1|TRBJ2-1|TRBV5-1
CASSGGTGEYEQFF
TGCGCCAGCAGCGGCGGGACAGGGGAATATGAGCAGTTCTTC
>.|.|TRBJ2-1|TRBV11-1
CASSLVANEQFF
TGTGCCAGCAGCTTAGTGGCTAATGAGCAGTTCTTC
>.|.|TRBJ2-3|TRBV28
CASSIGQMTDTQYF
TGTGCCAGCAGTATCGGACAGATGACAGATACGCAGTATTTT
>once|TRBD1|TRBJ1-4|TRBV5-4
CASSYRDRGNEKLFF
TGTGCCAGCAGCTACCGGGACAGGGGCAATGAAAAACTGTTTTTT
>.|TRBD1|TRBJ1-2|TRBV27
CASSLIHRGDSYGYTF
TGTGCCAGCAGTTTAATCCACAGGGGGGATAGCTATGGCTACACCTTC
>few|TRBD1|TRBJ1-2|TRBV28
CASNSPRDRGLHNYGYTF
TGTGCCAGCAATAGCCCGCGGGACAGGGGACTTCATAACTATGGCTACACCTTC
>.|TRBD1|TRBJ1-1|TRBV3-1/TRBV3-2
CASSQDPGQEREAFF
TGTGCCAGCAGCCAAGATCCGGGACAGGAGAGAGAAGCTTTCTTT
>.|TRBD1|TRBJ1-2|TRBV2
CASRDRVQVQGYTF
TGTGCCAGCAGGGACAGGGTACAGGTTCAGGGCTACACCTTC
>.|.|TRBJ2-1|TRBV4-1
CASSRAFRDLAGYNEQFF
TGCGCCAGCAGCCGAGCTTTCCGGGACTTAGCTGGCTACAATGAGCAGTTCTTC
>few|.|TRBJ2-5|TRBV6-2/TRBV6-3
CASSPQNRRTQYF
TGTGCCAGCAGTCCGCAGAACAGGCGGACCCAGTACTTC